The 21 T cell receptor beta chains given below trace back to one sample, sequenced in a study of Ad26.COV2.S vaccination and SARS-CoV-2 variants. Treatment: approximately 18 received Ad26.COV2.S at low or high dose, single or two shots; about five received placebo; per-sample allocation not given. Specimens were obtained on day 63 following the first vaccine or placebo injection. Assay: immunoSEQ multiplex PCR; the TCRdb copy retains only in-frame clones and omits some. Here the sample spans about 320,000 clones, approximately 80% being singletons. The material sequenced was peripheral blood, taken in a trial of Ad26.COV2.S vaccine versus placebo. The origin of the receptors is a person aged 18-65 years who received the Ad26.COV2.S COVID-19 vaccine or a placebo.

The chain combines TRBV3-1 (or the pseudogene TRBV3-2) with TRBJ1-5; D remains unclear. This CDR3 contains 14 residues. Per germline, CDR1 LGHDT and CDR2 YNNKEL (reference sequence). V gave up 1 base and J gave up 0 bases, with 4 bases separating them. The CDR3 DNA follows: TGTGCCAGCAGCCAAGGACCTAGCAATCAGCCCCAGCATTTT. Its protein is CASSQGPSNQPQHF.

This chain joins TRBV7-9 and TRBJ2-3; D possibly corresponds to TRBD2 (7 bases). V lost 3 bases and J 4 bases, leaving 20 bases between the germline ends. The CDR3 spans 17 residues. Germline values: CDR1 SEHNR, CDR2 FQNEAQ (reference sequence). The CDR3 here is CASSFGSRGARADTQYF. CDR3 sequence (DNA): TGTGCCAGCAGCTTCGGGAGCCGGGGGGCGAGAGCAGATACGCAGTATTTT.

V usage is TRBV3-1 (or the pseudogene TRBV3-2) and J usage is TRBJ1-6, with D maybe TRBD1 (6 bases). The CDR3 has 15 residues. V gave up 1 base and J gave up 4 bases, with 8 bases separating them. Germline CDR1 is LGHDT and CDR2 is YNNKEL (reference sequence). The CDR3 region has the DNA TGTGCCAGCAGCCAAGGACAGGTATATAATTCACCCCTCCACTTT. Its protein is CASSQGQVYNSPLHF.

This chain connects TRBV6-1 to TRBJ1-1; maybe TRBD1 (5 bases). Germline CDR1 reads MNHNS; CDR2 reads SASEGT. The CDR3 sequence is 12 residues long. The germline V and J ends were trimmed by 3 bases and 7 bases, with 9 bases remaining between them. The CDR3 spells CASSDQGGEAFF. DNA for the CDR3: TGTGCCAGCAGTGACCAGGGAGGTGAAGCTTTCTTT.

The CDR3 loop is CSDRAGYTEAFF. The CDR3 nucleotides are TGCAGCGATAGAGCAGGGTACACTGAAGCTTTCTTT. The chain has TRBV29-1 and TRBJ1-1, with a tentative D call TRBD1 (5 bases). CDR3 length equals 12 residues. V shed 7 bases and J shed 3 bases, with 12 bases lying between them. Germline-derived CDR1 and CDR2 are SQVTM and ANQGSEA.

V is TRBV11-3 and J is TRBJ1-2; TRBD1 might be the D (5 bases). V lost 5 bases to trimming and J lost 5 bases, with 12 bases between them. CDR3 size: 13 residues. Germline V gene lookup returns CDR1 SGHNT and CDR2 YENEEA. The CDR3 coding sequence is TGTGCCAGCAGCGCCTGGGGGGTTTATGGCTACACCTTC. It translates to CASSAWGVYGYTF.

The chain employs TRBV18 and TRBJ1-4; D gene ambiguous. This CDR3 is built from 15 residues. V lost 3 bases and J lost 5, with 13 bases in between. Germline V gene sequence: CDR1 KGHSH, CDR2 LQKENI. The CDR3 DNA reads TGTGCCAGCTCACCCTCGGGTCAGAAGAATGAAAAACTGTTTTTT. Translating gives CASSPSGQKNEKLFF.

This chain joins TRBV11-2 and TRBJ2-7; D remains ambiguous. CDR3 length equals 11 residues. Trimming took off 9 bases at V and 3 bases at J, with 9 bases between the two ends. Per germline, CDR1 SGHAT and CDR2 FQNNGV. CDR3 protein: CASQVGYEQYF. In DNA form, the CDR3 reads TGTGCCAGTCAGGTTGGCTACGAGCAGTACTTC.

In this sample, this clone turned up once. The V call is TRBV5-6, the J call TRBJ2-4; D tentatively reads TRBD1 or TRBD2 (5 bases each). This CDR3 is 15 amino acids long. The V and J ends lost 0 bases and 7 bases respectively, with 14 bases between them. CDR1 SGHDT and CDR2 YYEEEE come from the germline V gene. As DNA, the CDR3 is TGTGCCAGCAGCTTGGGGGACGGGGCGGGCAACATTCAGTACTTC. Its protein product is CASSLGDGAGNIQYF.

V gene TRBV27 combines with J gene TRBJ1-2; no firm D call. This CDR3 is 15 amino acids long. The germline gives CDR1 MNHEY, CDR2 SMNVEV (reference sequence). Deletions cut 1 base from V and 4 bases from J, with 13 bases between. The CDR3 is CASSLLGTPLYGYTF. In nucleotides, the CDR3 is TGTGCCAGCAGTTTATTGGGTACCCCGCTCTATGGCTACACCTTC.

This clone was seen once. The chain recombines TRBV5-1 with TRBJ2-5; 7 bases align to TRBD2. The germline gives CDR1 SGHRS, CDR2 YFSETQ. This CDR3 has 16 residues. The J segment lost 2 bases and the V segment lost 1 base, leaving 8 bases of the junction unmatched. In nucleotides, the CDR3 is TGCGCCAGCAGCTTGTCAGCGGGAACGACACAAGAGACCCAGTACTTC. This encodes CASSLSAGTTQETQYF.

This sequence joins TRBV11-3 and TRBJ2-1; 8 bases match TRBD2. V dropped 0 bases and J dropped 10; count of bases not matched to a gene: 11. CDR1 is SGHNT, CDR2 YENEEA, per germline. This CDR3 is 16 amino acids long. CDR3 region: CASSLDPSRGGGEQFF. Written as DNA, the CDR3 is TGTGCCAGCAGCTTAGATCCGTCCCGGGGGGGCGGCGAGCAGTTCTTC. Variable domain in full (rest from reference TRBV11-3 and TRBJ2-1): EAGVVQSPRYKIIEKKQPVAFWCNPISGHNTLYWYLQNLGQGPELLIRYENEEAVDDSQLPKDRFSAERLKGVDSTLKIQPAELGDSAVYLCASSLDPSRGGGEQFFGPGTRLTVL.

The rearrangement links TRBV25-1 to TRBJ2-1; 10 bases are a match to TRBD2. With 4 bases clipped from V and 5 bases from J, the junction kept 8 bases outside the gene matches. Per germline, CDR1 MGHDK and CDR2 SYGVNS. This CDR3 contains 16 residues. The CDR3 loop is CASSGASGGNDNEQFF. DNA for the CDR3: TGTGCCAGCAGTGGGGCTAGCGGGGGCAATGACAATGAGCAGTTCTTC.

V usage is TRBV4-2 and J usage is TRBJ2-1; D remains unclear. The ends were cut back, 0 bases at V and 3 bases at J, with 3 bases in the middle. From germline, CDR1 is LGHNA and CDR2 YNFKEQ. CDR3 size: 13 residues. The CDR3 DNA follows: TGTGCCAGCAGCCAAGACTTCTACAATGAGCAGTTCTTC. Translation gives CASSQDFYNEQFF.

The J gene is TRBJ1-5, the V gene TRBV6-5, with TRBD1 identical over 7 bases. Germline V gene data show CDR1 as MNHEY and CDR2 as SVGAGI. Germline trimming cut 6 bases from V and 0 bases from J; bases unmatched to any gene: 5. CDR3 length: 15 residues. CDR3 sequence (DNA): TGTGCCAGCAGGGGGGGACAGCATAGCAATCAGCCCCAGCATTTT. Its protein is CASRGGQHSNQPQHF.

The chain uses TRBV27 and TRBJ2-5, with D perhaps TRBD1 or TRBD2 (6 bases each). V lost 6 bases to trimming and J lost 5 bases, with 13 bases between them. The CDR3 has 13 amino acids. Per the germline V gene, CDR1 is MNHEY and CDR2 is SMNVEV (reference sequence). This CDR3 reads CASRGGQWETQYF. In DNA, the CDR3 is TGTGCCAGCAGGGGGGGACAATGGGAGACCCAGTACTTC.

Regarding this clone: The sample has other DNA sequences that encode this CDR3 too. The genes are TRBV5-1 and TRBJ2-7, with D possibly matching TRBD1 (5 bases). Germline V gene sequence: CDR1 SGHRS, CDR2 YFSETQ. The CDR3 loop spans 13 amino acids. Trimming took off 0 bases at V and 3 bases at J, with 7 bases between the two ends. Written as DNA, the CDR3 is TGCGCCAGCAGCTTGGGACAGAGCTACGAGCAGTACTTC. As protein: CASSLGQSYEQYF.

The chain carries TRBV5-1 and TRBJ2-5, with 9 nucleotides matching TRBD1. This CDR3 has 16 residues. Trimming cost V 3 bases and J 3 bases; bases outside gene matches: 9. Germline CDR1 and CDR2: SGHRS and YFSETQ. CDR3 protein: CASSWYRGQGEETQYF. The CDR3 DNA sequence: TGCGCCAGCAGCTGGTATAGGGGACAGGGTGAAGAGACCCAGTACTTC.

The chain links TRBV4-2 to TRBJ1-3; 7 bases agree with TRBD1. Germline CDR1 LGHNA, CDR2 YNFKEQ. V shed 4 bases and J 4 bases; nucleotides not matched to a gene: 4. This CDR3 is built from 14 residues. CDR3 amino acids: CASSPGTEGNTIYF. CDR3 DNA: TGTGCCAGCAGCCCTGGGACAGAAGGAAACACCATATATTTT.

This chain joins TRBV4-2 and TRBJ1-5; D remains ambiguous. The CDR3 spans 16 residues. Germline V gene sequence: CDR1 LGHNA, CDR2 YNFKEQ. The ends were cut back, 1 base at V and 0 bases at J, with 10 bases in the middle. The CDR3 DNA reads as TGTGCCAGCAGCCAAGCGGGCTGGGATAGCAATCAGCCCCAGCATTTT. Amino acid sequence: CASSQAGWDSNQPQHF.

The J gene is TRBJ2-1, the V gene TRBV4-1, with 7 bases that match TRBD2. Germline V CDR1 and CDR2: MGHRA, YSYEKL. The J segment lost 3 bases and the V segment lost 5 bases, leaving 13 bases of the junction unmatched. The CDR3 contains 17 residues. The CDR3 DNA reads TGCGCCAGCAGCACACGACTAGCACCGAACATCTACAATGAGCAGTTCTTC. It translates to CASSTRLAPNIYNEQFF.